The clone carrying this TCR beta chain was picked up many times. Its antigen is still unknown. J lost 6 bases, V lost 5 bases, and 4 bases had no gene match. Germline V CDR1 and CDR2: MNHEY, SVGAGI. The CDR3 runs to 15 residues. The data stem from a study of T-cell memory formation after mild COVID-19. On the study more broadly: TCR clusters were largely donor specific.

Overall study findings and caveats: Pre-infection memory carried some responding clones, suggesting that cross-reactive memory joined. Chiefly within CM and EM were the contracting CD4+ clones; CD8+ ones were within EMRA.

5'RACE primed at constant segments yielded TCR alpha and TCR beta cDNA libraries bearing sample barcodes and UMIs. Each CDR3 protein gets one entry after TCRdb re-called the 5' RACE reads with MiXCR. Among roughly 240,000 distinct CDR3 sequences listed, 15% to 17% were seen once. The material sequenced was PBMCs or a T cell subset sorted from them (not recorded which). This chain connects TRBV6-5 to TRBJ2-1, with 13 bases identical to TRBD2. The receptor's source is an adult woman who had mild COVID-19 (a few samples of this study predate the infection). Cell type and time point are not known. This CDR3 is CASSQLAGGFNEQFF. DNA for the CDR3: TGTGCCAGCAGTCAACTAGCGGGAGGGTTCAATGAGCAGTTCTTC.